A single sample is the source of the 19 T cell receptor beta chains below, sequenced in a study of blood T cell repertoires in COVID-19. Sequencing used immunoSEQ multiplex PCR; TCRdb keeps in-frame clones, though not all of them. The sample carries fewer than 200,000 clones, approximately 85% recorded once. Material for sequencing was peripheral blood. These receptors originate from a man in his fifties or sixties who had recovered from COVID-19.

This clone was detected once. This chain links TRBV9 with TRBJ2-3; D not resolved. Germline CDR1 and CDR2: SGDLS and YYNGEE. V shed 2 bases and J shed 1 base, with 11 bases lying between them. The CDR3 contains 15 residues. The CDR3 DNA reads TGTGCCAGCAGCGTCAGTATTTCAGGCACAGATACGCAGTATTTT. Translating gives CASSVSISGTDTQYF.

The chain employs TRBV5-6 and TRBJ1-2, with 7 bases identical to TRBD1. Germline CDR1 reads SGHDT; CDR2 reads YYEEEE. V lost 4 bases, J lost 7 bases, and 7 bases stayed unmatched. The length of the CDR3 is 13 residues. The CDR3 here is CASSQDRDRGYTF. In DNA, the CDR3 is TGTGCCAGCAGCCAAGACAGGGATCGTGGCTACACCTTC.

The V call is TRBV19, the J call TRBJ1-5; 7 nucleotides agree with TRBD1. The CDR3 runs to 16 residues. The germline CDR1 and CDR2 sequences are LNHDA and SQIVND (reference sequence). Trimming cost V 11 bases and J 0 bases; bases outside gene matches: 13. In DNA form, the CDR3 reads TGTGCCGCTAGGTCAGGGGGACCTAATAGCAATCAGCCCCAGCATTTT. Its protein product is CAARSGGPNSNQPQHF.

The V call is TRBV9, the J call TRBJ1-2; 9 nucleotides line up with TRBD1. CDR1 and CDR2 from the germline V gene are SGDLS and YYNGEE. With V trimmed by 2 bases and J by 3 bases, 11 bases remained unmatched. The CDR3 spans 17 residues. The CDR3 DNA sequence: TGTGCCAGCAGCGTCTCCCGTGCGAGACAGGGGGACTATGGCTACACCTTC. This codes for CASSVSRARQGDYGYTF.

This clone is a singleton in its sample. The chain combines TRBV7-9 with TRBJ2-5; D is possibly TRBD2 (6 bases). Trimming took off 4 bases at V and 2 bases at J, with 8 bases between the two ends. CDR3 size: 13 residues. CDR1 is SEHNR and CDR2 is FQNEAQ in the germline V gene (reference sequence). The CDR3 coding sequence is TGTGCCAGCAGCTGGGGGGTACAAGAGACCCAGTACTTC. This gives the protein CASSWGVQETQYF.

The rearrangement joins TRBV7-3 to TRBJ1-3; D might be TRBD1 (5 bases). Germline V gene sequence: CDR1 SGHTA, CDR2 FQGTGA. CDR3 length equals 17 residues. Trimming cost V 1 base and J 4 bases, with 17 bases left between them. This CDR3 is CASSLSGGPSRGNTIYF. CDR3 coding DNA: TGTGCCAGCAGCTTAAGCGGGGGACCCTCAAGGGGAAACACCATATATTTT.

The chain is built from TRBV18 and TRBJ1-1; 12 nucleotides agree with TRBD1. The junction had 10 bases not matched to a gene; V was cut back by 4 bases and J by 4 bases. This CDR3 is 17 amino acids long. Germline V gene lookup returns CDR1 KGHSH and CDR2 LQKENI. The CDR3 DNA sequence: TGTGCCAGCTCACTGGGGACAGGGGGCGCGGGGAGCACTGAAGCTTTCTTT. Translated, it gives CASSLGTGGAGSTEAFF.

The V call is TRBV18, the J call TRBJ1-2, with 8 bases fitting TRBD1. CDR3 length: 13 amino acids. Germline V lookup: CDR1 KGHSH, CDR2 LQKENI. J lost 6 bases, V lost 6 bases, and 6 bases had no gene match. The CDR3 DNA is TGTGCCAGCTCCACCCGGACAGGGCATGGCTACACCTTC. As protein: CASSTRTGHGYTF.

This clone has a handful of counts. The chain links TRBV10-3 to TRBJ2-2, with 8 bases lining up with TRBD2. Germline CDR1 and CDR2: ENHRY and SYGVKD. J gave up 6 bases and V 6 bases, and 18 bases lay outside the gene matches. The CDR3 covers 18 residues. DNA for the CDR3: TGTGCCATCAGCTCCCTGGCGGGGGGTGCCGGGGTGTCCGGGGAGCTGTTTTTT. This translates into CAISSLAGGAGVSGELFF.

This chain uses TRBV6-4 with TRBJ2-1; tentative D call: TRBD2 (6 bases). With 5 bases removed from V and 9 bases from J, the gap between germline ends came to 14 bases. The germline V gene encodes CDR1 MRHNA and CDR2 SNTAGT. This CDR3 region has 13 residues. DNA of the CDR3: TGTGCCAGCAGTCCAGAGGAGGGGACTGAGCAGTTCTTC. Amino acid sequence: CASSPEEGTEQFF.

The chain carries TRBV14 and TRBJ2-5, with 10 bases matching TRBD1. V lost 4 bases and J lost 2; bases outside the gene matches: 1. Germline V gives CDR1 SGHDN, CDR2 FVKESK. The CDR3 consists of 14 residues. CDR3 residues: CASSRGQGQETQYF. CDR3 bases: TGTGCCAGCAGCCGGGGACAGGGGCAAGAGACCCAGTACTTC.

The chain has TRBV7-9 and TRBJ1-1, with 7 bases identical to TRBD1. Unmatched junction bases numbered 7, after V lost 1 base and J lost 2 bases. CDR3 length: 16 amino acids. Germline V lookup: CDR1 SEHNR, CDR2 FQNEAQ (reference sequence). CDR3 loop: CASSLGSPGGNTEAFF. Written as DNA, the CDR3 is TGTGCCAGCAGCTTAGGGTCGCCAGGGGGTAACACTGAAGCTTTCTTT.

The J gene is TRBJ1-2, the V gene TRBV7-2; D possibly corresponds to TRBD1 (6 bases). Between the trimmed V and J ends, which lost 6 bases and 2 bases, there was a span of 10 bases. Per the germline V gene, CDR1 is SGHTA and CDR2 is FQGNSA. The length of the CDR3 is 13 residues. The DNA for the CDR3 is TGTGCCAGCAGTCGGGACATCAACTATGGCTACACCTTC. This encodes CASSRDINYGYTF.

This clone was counted once. The chain recombines TRBV12-5 with TRBJ2-2, with a weak D call TRBD1 (6 bases). V was pared by 6 bases and J by 1 base, with 36 bases between. Germline V lookup: CDR1 LGHNT, CDR2 FRNRAP. CDR3 length: 23 residues. The CDR3: CASGTSTRDIFDPPTKNTGELFF. For the CDR3, the DNA is TGTGCTAGTGGGACCTCAACCCGGGACATATTTGACCCCCCCACGAAGAACACCGGGGAGCTGTTTTTT.

The rearrangement uses TRBV5-1 and TRBJ2-1; 7 bases are shared with TRBD1. V lost 1 base and J lost 0; bases outside the gene matches: 4. From germline, CDR1 is SGHRS and CDR2 YFSETQ. This CDR3 contains 16 residues. The CDR3 DNA follows: TGCGCCAGCAGCTTGAGGGGGCCCAGCTCCTACAATGAGCAGTTCTTC. It yields the protein CASSLRGPSSYNEQFF.

The rearrangement uses TRBV13 and TRBJ2-1, with a possible D match to TRBD1 (6 bases). From germline, CDR1 is PRHDT and CDR2 FYEKMQ (reference sequence). The CDR3 contains 14 residues. Trimming cost V 0 bases and J 7 bases, with 10 bases left between them. CDR3 sequence (DNA): TGTGCCAGCAGCTTAGGGAGGGGGATTAATGAGCAGTTCTTC. Its protein product is CASSLGRGINEQFF.

This chain joins TRBV5-1 and TRBJ1-1; 8 bases are shared with TRBD1. From germline, CDR1 is SGHRS and CDR2 YFSETQ. This CDR3 has 14 amino acids. J was trimmed by 1 base and V by 4 bases; bases with no gene match: 3. CDR3 sequence reads: CASSLGTGNTEAFF. CDR3 coding DNA: TGCGCCAGCAGCCTCGGGACAGGGAACACTGAAGCTTTCTTT.

In its sample, this clone was seen a few times. V and J are TRBV11-2 and TRBJ1-4; tentatively, D is TRBD1 (5 bases). This CDR3 has 19 amino acids. Trimming left V 1 base short and J 2 bases short, with 20 bases between. Germline lookup yields CDR1 SGHAT and CDR2 FQNNGV. The CDR3 coding sequence is TGTGCCAGCAGCTTAGTCCACGGGCCAGGGAGGTCGACTAATGAAAAACTGTTTTTT. Amino acids: CASSLVHGPGRSTNEKLFF.

The rearrangement uses TRBV10-3 and TRBJ2-7; TRBD2 might be the D (5 bases). V gave up 2 bases and J gave up 1 base, with 12 bases separating them. Looked up from germline, CDR1 is ENHRY and CDR2 is SYGVKD. This CDR3 region has 15 residues. The CDR3 is CAISEIGRRSYEQYF. The CDR3 DNA is TGTGCCATCAGTGAGATAGGACGGAGGTCCTACGAGCAGTACTTC.